This T cell receptor (beta chain) is from a study of CD4 T cells in relation to SARS-CoV-2 and coronaviruses. TCRdb's table, derived via immunoSEQ multiplex PCR, lists solely in-frame clones and lacks some. In the table there are some 11,000 clones, over 70% of which are singletons. This receptor was identified in an adult with COVID-19. The sample consisted of naive CD4+ T cells from PBMCs. The sample's subset: naive CD4+ T cells isolated by negative enrichment.

CDR3 protein: CASSPLAGGHSYNEQFF. CDR3 in DNA: TGTGCCAGCAGTCCCCTAGCGGGGGGGCACTCCTACAATGAGCAGTTCTTC. J is TRBJ2-1 and V is TRBV27; 12 nucleotides agree with TRBD2. Germline V gene data show CDR1 as MNHEY and CDR2 as SMNVEV (reference sequence). This CDR3 contains 17 residues. V was pared by 5 bases and J by 0 bases, with 5 bases of the junction left unmatched.